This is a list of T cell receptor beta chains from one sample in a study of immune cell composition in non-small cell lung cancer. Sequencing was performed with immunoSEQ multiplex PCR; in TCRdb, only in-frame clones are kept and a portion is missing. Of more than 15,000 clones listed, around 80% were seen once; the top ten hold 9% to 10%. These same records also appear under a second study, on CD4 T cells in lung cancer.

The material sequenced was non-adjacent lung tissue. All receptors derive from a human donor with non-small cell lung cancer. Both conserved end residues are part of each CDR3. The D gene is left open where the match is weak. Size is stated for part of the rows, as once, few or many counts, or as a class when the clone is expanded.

CDR3 protein: CASSSDRNTEAFF
CDR3 DNA: TGTGCCAGCAGCTCGGACAGGAACACTGAAGCTTTCTTT
clone size: few
J gene: TRBJ1-1
V gene: TRBV7-3
D gene: .

CDR3 protein: CAISERGDYGYTF
CDR3 DNA: TGTGCCATCAGTGAGAGGGGGGACTATGGCTACACCTTC
clone size: .
J gene: TRBJ1-2
V gene: TRBV10-3
D gene: .

CDR3 protein: CASSPGLAGSYEQYF
CDR3 DNA: TGTGCCAGCAGCCCCGGACTAGCGGGATCCTACGAGCAGTACTTC
clone size: once
J gene: TRBJ2-7
V gene: TRBV6-5
D gene: TRBD2

CDR3 protein: CASSLSGGGTHGYTF
CDR3 DNA: TGCGCCAGCAGCTTAAGTGGGGGCGGGACTCATGGCTACACCTTC
clone size: .
J gene: TRBJ1-2
V gene: TRBV5-1
D gene: .

CDR3 protein: CASSPLGGRNYEQYF
CDR3 DNA: TGTGCCAGTAGTCCCCTGGGCGGGAGAAACTACGAGCAGTACTTC
clone size: .
J gene: TRBJ2-7
V gene: TRBV19
D gene: TRBD2

CDR3 protein: CASSPPTAGLNSGYTF
CDR3 DNA: TGTGCCAGCAGCCCGCCTACAGCAGGGTTAAACTCTGGCTACACCTTC
clone size: .
J gene: TRBJ1-2
V gene: TRBV28
D gene: .

CDR3 protein: CASSFIPDRFNQPQHF
CDR3 DNA: TGTGCCAGCAGTTTTATTCCGGACAGGTTTAATCAGCCCCAGCATTTT
clone size: .
J gene: TRBJ1-5
V gene: TRBV28
D gene: TRBD1

CDR3 protein: CASSVGHRGYEKLFF
CDR3 DNA: TGTGCCAGCAGCGTAGGCCACAGGGGTTATGAAAAACTGTTTTTT
clone size: .
J gene: TRBJ1-4
V gene: TRBV9
D gene: TRBD1

CDR3 protein: CASSLGNTEAFF
CDR3 DNA: TGCGCCAGCAGTTTGGGGAACACTGAAGCTTTCTTT
clone size: .
J gene: TRBJ1-1
V gene: TRBV10-2
D gene: .

CDR3 protein: CATQGSYEQYF
CDR3 DNA: TGTGCCACACAGGGTTCCTACGAGCAGTACTTC
clone size: .
J gene: TRBJ2-7
V gene: TRBV10-3
D gene: .

CDR3 protein: CASSEGGGRMGIYF
CDR3 DNA: TGTGCCAGCAGTGAAGGAGGGGGCAGAATGGGCATATATTTT
clone size: .
J gene: TRBJ1-3
V gene: TRBV6-1
D gene: TRBD1

CDR3 protein: CASSLFSGGGYNSPLHF
CDR3 DNA: TGTGCCAGCAGTTTATTCTCAGGGGGTGGCTATAATTCACCCCTCCACTTT
clone size: .
J gene: TRBJ1-6
V gene: TRBV27
D gene: TRBD1

CDR3 protein: CASSPKGKNTEAFF
CDR3 DNA: TGTGCCAGCAGCCCCAAGGGTAAGAACACTGAAGCTTTCTTT
clone size: .
J gene: TRBJ1-1
V gene: TRBV5-4
D gene: .

CDR3 protein: CASNRGRDTEAFF
CDR3 DNA: TGTGCCAGCAATAGGGGGCGTGACACTGAAGCTTTCTTT
clone size: .
J gene: TRBJ1-1
V gene: TRBV2
D gene: TRBD1

CDR3 protein: CASSRSDRDRNYEQYF
CDR3 DNA: TGTGCCAGCAGCAGATCGGACCGGGACAGGAACTACGAGCAGTACTTC
clone size: .
J gene: TRBJ2-7
V gene: TRBV7-2
D gene: TRBD1

CDR3 protein: CASTRWKGATGELFF
CDR3 DNA: TGTGCCAGCACCCGCTGGAAGGGGGCCACCGGGGAGCTGTTTTTT
clone size: .
J gene: TRBJ2-2
V gene: TRBV28
D gene: TRBD1

CDR3 protein: CASSYVQGPTEAFF
CDR3 DNA: TGTGCCAGCAGCTACGTACAGGGCCCAACTGAAGCTTTCTTT
clone size: few
J gene: TRBJ1-1
V gene: TRBV7-9
D gene: .